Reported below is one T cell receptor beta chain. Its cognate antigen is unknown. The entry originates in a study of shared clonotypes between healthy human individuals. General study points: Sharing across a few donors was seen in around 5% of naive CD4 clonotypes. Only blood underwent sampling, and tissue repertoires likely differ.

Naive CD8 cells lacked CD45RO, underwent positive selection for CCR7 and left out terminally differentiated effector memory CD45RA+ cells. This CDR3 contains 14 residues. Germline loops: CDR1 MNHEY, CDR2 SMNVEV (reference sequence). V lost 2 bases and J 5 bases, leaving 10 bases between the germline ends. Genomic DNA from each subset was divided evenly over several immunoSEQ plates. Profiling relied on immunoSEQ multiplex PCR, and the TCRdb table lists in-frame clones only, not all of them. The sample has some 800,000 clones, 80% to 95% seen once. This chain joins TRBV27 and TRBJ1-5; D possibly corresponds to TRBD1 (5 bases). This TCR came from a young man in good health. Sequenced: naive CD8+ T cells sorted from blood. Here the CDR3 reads CASSLNSGYQPQHF. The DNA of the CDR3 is TGTGCCAGCAGTTTAAACTCAGGGTATCAGCCCCAGCATTTT.